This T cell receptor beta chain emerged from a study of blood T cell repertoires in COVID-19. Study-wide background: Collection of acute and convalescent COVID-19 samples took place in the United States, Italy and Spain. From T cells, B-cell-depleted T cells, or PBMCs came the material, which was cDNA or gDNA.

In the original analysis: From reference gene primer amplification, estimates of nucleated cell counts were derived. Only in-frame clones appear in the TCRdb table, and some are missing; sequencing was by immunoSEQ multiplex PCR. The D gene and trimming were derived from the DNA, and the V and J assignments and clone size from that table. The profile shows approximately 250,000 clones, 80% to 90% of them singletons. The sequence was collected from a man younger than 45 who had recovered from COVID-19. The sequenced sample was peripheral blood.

CDR3 DNA: TGTGCCAGCAGCGTAGCTACACCTAGGGAGGGCTACACCTTC. It translates to CASSVATPREGYTF. The J gene is TRBJ1-2, the V gene TRBV9, with D uncertain. Germline V gives CDR1 SGDLS, CDR2 YYNGEE. This CDR3 region has 14 residues. Trimming took 0 bases from V and 8 from J, leaving 14 bases between them.